This T cell receptor (beta chain) emerged from a study of T cell repertoires in cytomegalovirus infection. Study information: Recently identified HLA-C-restricted CMV epitopes were used, and well-studied HLA-B-restricted CMV epitopes were used as well.

As regards this clonotype: Its specificity is not known.

CDR3 length: 21 residues. The germline V gene encodes CDR1 SGHVS and CDR2 FNYEAQ. V gave up 0 bases and J gave up 3 bases; unmatched junction bases: 16. TCRdb called the reads again in MiXCR, with one record for every CDR3 protein. The data show around 900,000 distinct CDR3 sequences, approximately 31% seen once. The source of this sequence is a human donor in good health (CMV status not recorded). Some clones in this sample may be carry-over from other donors' samples. The gene calls are TRBV7-6 and TRBJ2-5; TRBD2 matches at 13 bases. The sequencing used cultured CD8+ T cells from PBMCs, collected from culture after CMV antigen stimulation. CDR3 nucleotides: TGTGCCAGCAGCTTAGCGACTAGCGGGGGGACCGCTACGTCTGCTAAAGAGACCCAGTACTTC. Its protein product is CASSLATSGGTATSAKETQYF.